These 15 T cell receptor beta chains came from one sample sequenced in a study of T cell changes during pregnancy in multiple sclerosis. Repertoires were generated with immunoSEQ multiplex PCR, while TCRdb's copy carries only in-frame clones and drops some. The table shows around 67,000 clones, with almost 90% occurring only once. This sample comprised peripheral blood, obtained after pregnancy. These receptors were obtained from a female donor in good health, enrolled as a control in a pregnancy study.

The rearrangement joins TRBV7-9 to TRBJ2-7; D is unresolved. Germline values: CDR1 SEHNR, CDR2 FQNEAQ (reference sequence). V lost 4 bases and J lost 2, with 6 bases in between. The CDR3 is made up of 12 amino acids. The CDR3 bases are TGTGCCAGCAGCTCTACCACCTACGAGCAGTACTTC. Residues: CASSSTTYEQYF.

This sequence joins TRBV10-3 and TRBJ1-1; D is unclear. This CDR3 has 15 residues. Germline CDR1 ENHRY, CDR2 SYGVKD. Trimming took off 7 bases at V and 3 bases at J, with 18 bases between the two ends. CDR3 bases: TGTGCCATCAATAAGTCACCCAGGAAGCACACTGAAGCTTTCTTT. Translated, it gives CAINKSPRKHTEAFF.

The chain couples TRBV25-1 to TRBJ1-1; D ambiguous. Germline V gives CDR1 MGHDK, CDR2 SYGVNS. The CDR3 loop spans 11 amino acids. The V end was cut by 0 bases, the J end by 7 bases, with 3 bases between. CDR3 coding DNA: TGTGCCAGCAGTGAATACTTTGAAGCTTTCTTT. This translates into CASSEYFEAFF.

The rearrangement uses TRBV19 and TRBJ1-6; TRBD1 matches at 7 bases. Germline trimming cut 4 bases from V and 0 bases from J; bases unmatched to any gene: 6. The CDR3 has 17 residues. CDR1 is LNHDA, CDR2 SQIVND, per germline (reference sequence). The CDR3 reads CASSTGTESSYNSPLHF. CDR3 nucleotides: TGTGCCAGTAGTACAGGGACAGAAAGCTCCTATAATTCACCCCTCCACTTT.

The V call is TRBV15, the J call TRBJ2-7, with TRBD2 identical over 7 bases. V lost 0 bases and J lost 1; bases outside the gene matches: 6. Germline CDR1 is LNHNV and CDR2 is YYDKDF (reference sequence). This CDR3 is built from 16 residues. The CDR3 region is CATSRDPSGLSYEQYF. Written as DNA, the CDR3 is TGTGCCACCAGCAGAGACCCTAGCGGTTTATCCTACGAGCAGTACTTC. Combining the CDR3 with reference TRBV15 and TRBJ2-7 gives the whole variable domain DAMVIQNPRYQVTQFGKPVTLSCSQTLNHNVMYWYQQKSSQAPKLLFHYYDKDFNNEADTPDNFQSRRPNTSFCFLDIRSPGLGDTAMYLCATSRDPSGLSYEQYFGPGTRLTVT.

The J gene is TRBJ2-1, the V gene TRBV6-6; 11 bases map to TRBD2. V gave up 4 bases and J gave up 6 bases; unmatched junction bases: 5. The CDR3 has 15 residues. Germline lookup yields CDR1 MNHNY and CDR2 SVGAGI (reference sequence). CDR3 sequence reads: CASSSGLAGANEQFF. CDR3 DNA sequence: TGTGCCAGCAGTTCCGGACTAGCGGGCGCCAATGAGCAGTTCTTC.

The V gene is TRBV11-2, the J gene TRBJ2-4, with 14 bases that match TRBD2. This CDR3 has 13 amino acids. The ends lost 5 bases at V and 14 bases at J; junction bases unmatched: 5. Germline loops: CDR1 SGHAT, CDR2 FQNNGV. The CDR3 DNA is TGTGCCAGCAGCCCGGGACTAGCGGGAGTTAAGTACTTC. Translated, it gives CASSPGLAGVKYF.

CDR3 in amino acids: CASSLPTVMNTEAFF. In DNA form, the CDR3 reads TGTGCCAGCAGCCTACCGACAGTCATGAACACTGAAGCTTTCTTT. This rearrangement joins TRBV7-8 to TRBJ1-1; D is perhaps TRBD1 (5 bases). With 5 bases removed from V and 0 bases from J, the gap between germline ends came to 13 bases. There are 15 residues in the CDR3. CDR1 and CDR2 from the germline V gene are SGHVS and FQNEAQ.

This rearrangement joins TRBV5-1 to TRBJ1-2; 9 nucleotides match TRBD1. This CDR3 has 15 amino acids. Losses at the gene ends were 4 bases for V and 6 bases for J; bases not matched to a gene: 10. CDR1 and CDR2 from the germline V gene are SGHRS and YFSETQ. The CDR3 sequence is CASSPGTGPMDGYTF. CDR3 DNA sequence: TGCGCCAGCAGCCCGGGGACAGGGCCTATGGATGGCTACACCTTC.

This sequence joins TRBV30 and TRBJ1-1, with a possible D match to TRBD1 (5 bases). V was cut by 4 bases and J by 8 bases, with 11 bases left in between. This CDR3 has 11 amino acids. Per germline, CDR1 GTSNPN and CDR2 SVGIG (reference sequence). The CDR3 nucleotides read TGTGCCTGGACCCAAAACAGGGAAGCTTTCTTT. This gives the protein CAWTQNREAFF.

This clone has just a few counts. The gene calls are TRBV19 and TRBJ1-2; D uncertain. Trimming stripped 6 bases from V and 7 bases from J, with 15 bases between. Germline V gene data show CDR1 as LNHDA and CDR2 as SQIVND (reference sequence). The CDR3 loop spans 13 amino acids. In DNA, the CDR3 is TGTGCCAGTAGCTCGAGCCCAGCGTCTGGCTACACCTTC. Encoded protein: CASSSSPASGYTF.

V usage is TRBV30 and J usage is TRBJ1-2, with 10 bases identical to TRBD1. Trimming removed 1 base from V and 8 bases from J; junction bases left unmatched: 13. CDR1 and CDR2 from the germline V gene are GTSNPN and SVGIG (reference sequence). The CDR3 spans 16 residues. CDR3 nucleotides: TGTGCCTGGAGTGCCCGCCCAGGACAGGGGGGAAACGGCTACACCTTC. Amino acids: CAWSARPGQGGNGYTF.

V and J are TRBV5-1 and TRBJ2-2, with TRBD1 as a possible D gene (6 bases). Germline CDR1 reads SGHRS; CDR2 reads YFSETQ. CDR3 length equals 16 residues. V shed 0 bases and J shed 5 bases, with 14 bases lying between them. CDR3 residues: CASSLGFRGNTGELFF. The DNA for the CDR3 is TGCGCCAGCAGCTTGGGGTTCAGGGGTAATACCGGGGAGCTGTTTTTT.

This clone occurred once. This chain's CDR3 is CASSIPFNQPQHF. CDR3 nucleotide sequence: TGTGCCAGTAGTATCCCATTCAATCAGCCCCAGCATTTT. The chain links TRBV19 to TRBJ1-5; D unresolved. Germline values: CDR1 LNHDA, CDR2 SQIVND (reference sequence). CDR3 size: 13 residues. V lost 3 bases and J lost 3, with 6 bases in between.

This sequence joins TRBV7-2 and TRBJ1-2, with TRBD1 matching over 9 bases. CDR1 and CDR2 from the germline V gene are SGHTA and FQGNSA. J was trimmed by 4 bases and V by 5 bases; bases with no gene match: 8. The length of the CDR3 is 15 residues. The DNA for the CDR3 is TGTGCCAGCAGCGTACAGGGGGCGCGGGGCTATGGCTACACCTTC. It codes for CASSVQGARGYGYTF.